The T cell receptor (beta chain) under discussion was sequenced for a study of regulatory T cells in long-lasting Graves disease. Time point indicated: newly diagnosed GD, antithyroid drugs for less than 3 months. The TCR library was prepared using RNA isolated from PBMCs. An endocrinology unit in Xi'an, China, supplied the patients. This clonotype was counted many times. The antigen is undetermined. The CDR3 consists of 13 residues. Trimming took off 7 bases at V and 5 bases at J, with 12 bases between the two ends. Germline lookup yields CDR1 SNHLY and CDR2 FYNNEI. Arm-PCR of CDR3 regions and iRepertoire HTBI primers were used to build TCR beta libraries. TCRdb re-analysed the multiplex PCR reads in MiXCR, keeping a single row per CDR3 protein. The repertoire includes 300,000 to 400,000 distinct CDR3 sequences, roughly a sixth of them detected once, and roughly 27% sits in the top ten. General study findings and limits: Segments TRBV28, TRBJ1-2 and TRBJ2-5 showed preferential usage in persistent disease.

This sample was also put to use in a study of T cells in Graves' hyperthyroidism and ophthalmopathy. Per that study: The HTBI set primed first-round TCR CDR3 RT-PCR. Separation of ophthalmopathy from stable hyperthyroidism was achieved by a 13 V-J model.

This TCR came from a man aged 40-55 years with Graves disease. The J gene is TRBJ2-1, the V gene TRBV2; D might be TRBD1 (6 bases). The specimen was peripheral blood mononuclear cells (PBMCs), collected at new diagnosis, from a patient treated with antithyroid drugs. The CDR3 coding sequence is TGTGCCAGCATGAAGGACAGAGACAATGAGCAGTTCTTC. Amino acid sequence: CASMKDRDNEQFF.